These 25 T cell receptor beta chains came from one sample sequenced in a study of T-cell reconstitution after alpha-beta-depleted transplantation in children. The library targeted TCRbeta and was prepared with unique molecular identifiers. TCRdb ran MiXCR on the PCR reads and lists one entry per CDR3 protein. Of 550,000 to 800,000 distinct CDR3 sequences listed, about an eighth are singletons. Sequences were derived from PBMCs, sampled before TCRalphabeta/CD19-depleted stem cell transplant. These receptors came from a girl aged 2 to 10 with congenital amegakaryocytic thrombocytopenia, due to receive a stem cell transplant.

At least ten counts were recorded for this clonotype. The J gene is TRBJ2-7, the V gene TRBV10-3; D is undetermined. Germline V gene data show CDR1 as ENHRY and CDR2 as SYGVKD. V was trimmed by 11 bases and J by 7 bases, leaving 21 bases between them. The CDR3 is 13 amino acids. The DNA for the CDR3 is TGTGCCGTGTGGAGCACCGGTTGGGGAGAGCAGTACTTC. This gives the protein CAVWSTGWGEQYF.

This clonotype was seen a few times. The chain links TRBV7-9 to TRBJ2-2; D is possibly TRBD2 (5 bases). Germline CDR1 reads SEHNR; CDR2 reads FQNEAQ (reference sequence). The CDR3 is 15 amino acids. The ends were cut back, 7 bases at V and 5 bases at J, with 17 bases in the middle. CDR3 bases: TGTGCCAGCACCTCCACTAGGGTTTGGACCGGGGAGCTGTTTTTT. It specifies CASTSTRVWTGELFF.

The chain combines TRBV29-1 with TRBJ2-7, with 8 bases that match TRBD2. J was trimmed by 6 bases and V by 1 base; bases with no gene match: 20. CDR1 and CDR2 (germline): SQVTM, ANQGSEA. The CDR3 covers 18 residues. The CDR3 nucleotides read TGCAGCGTTGAAGGCAAGGCGAGGTCGGGAGGGCCGCTTGGCGAGCAGTACTTC. It codes for CSVEGKARSGGPLGEQYF.

This clonotype has a count of ten or more. The chain recombines TRBV20-1 with TRBJ1-1, with 8 bases aligning to TRBD1. This CDR3 region has 13 residues. J gave up 3 bases and V 4 bases, and 4 bases lay outside the gene matches. Per germline, CDR1 DFQATT and CDR2 SNEGSKA (reference sequence). CDR3 sequence (DNA): TGCAGTGCTACAGGGGGCTTGTACACTGAAGCTTTCTTT. It translates to CSATGGLYTEAFF.

This chain connects TRBV12-3 or TRBV12-4 to TRBJ2-3, with TRBD2 identical over 8 bases. The CDR3 spans 17 residues. With V trimmed by 4 bases and J by 0 bases, 9 bases remained unmatched. The CDR3 is CASSSYPGLGSTDTQYF. In DNA, the CDR3 is TGTGCCAGCAGTTCCTATCCGGGACTAGGGAGCACAGATACGCAGTATTTT.

This clonotype was recorded many times. V usage is TRBV5-1 and J usage is TRBJ2-2; D unresolved. The CDR3 length is 15 residues. V was shortened by 5 bases and J by 0 bases, with 11 bases between the two germline ends. Germline assignment: CDR1 SGHRS and CDR2 YFSETQ. The CDR3 here is CASRYGFANTGELFF. The DNA for the CDR3 is TGCGCCAGCAGGTATGGGTTCGCGAACACCGGGGAGCTGTTTTTT.

This clonotype was seen more than once but under ten times. The J gene is TRBJ2-7, the V gene TRBV20-1; D ambiguous. V dropped 0 bases and J dropped 2 bases, with 8 bases sitting between them. This CDR3 region has 13 residues. The germline gives CDR1 DFQATT, CDR2 SNEGSKA (reference sequence). CDR3 coding DNA: TGCAGTGCTAGAGATTTCCAGGCCTACGAGCAGTACTTC. Its protein product is CSARDFQAYEQYF.

This clonotype came up a few times. The rearrangement uses TRBV11-2 and TRBJ2-3; maybe TRBD1 (6 bases). CDR1 is SGHAT, CDR2 FQNNGV, per germline. The germline V and J ends were trimmed by 5 bases and 11 bases, with 20 bases remaining between them. This CDR3 region has 14 residues. The DNA of the CDR3 is TGTGCCAGCAGCCGCCCCCGTGGGGGCTTCGAGCAGTATTTT. Its protein product is CASSRPRGGFEQYF.

This clonotype was detected a few times. At one end, the junction sequence differs from germline, possibly due to a read error. This chain joins TRBV18 and TRBJ2-2; D is possibly TRBD2 (5 bases). The length of the CDR3 is 12 residues. The germline V gene encodes CDR1 KGHSH and CDR2 LQKENI. The CDR3 region is CAAEVNPGELFF. In DNA, the CDR3 is TGTGCCGCGGAGGTGAACCCCGGGGAGCTGTTTTTT.

As concerns this clonotype: This may be a read error, as it is one base from a much larger clone. This chain connects TRBV24-1 to TRBJ1-1; TRBD1 agrees at 9 bases. V lost 7 bases to trimming and J lost 6 bases; unmatched junction nucleotides: 11. The germline V gene encodes CDR1 KGHDR and CDR2 SFDVKD. The CDR3 is 15 amino acids. The DNA of the CDR3 is TGTGCCACCAGGGAGGCGGAACAGGGGGCTGCTGAAGCTTTCTTT. Amino acid sequence: CATREAEQGAAEAFF.

The chain links TRBV20-1 to TRBJ2-2, with 11 positions matching TRBD2. The CDR3 runs 19 residues. Losses at the gene ends were 2 bases for V and 7 bases for J; bases not matched to a gene: 18. The germline V gene has CDR1 DFQATT and CDR2 SNEGSKA (reference sequence). CDR3 coding DNA: TGCAGTGCTAGAAGGGGGCTAGCGGGAGGCCCTACCTTTAGCGGGGAGCTGTTTTTT. Encoded protein: CSARRGLAGGPTFSGELFF.

The gene calls are TRBV5-1 and TRBJ2-1; TRBD2 agrees at 8 bases. Germline CDR1 reads SGHRS; CDR2 reads YFSETQ. The CDR3 runs 16 residues. Trimming cost V 5 bases and J 9 bases; bases outside gene matches: 16. Here the CDR3 DNA reads TGCGCCAGCAGATCCTCCCCGGGACTAGTCGGGCCTGAGCAGTTCTTC. Protein sequence: CASRSSPGLVGPEQFF. The full variable domain, with the rest looked up from reference TRBV5-1 and TRBJ2-1, is KAGVTQTPRYLIKTRGQQVTLSCSPISGHRSVSWYQQTPGQGLQFLFEYFSETQRNKGNFPGRFSGRQFSNSRSEMNVSTLELGDSALYLCASRSSPGLVGPEQFFGPGTRLTVL.

This chain links TRBV5-1 with TRBJ2-7, with 7 nucleotides matching TRBD2. J lost 0 bases, V lost 0 bases, and 6 bases had no gene match. This CDR3 comprises 16 residues. CDR1 and CDR2 from the germline V gene are SGHRS and YFSETQ. CDR3 protein: CASSLVPAGSSYEQYF. Written as DNA, the CDR3 is TGCGCCAGCAGCTTGGTACCAGCGGGATCCTCCTACGAGCAGTACTTC.

This clonotype was seen at least ten times. This chain links TRBV12-3 or TRBV12-4 with TRBJ2-1; D is perhaps TRBD1 (5 bases). V was shortened by 4 bases and J by 4 bases, with 8 bases between the two germline ends. The CDR3 length is 13 residues. CDR3 sequence (DNA): TGTGCCAGCAGTTCTGGACAATACAATGAGCAGTTCTTC. Encoded protein: CASSSGQYNEQFF.

V is TRBV7-4 and J is TRBJ2-7; no clear D gene. Per germline, CDR1 SGHVT and CDR2 SQSDAQ. The CDR3 loop spans 13 amino acids. Trimming shortened V by 2 bases and J by 3 bases, and 8 bases separated the two germline ends. This CDR3 reads CASSLNESYEQYF. The CDR3 DNA follows: TGTGCCAGCAGCTTAAACGAGAGCTACGAGCAGTACTTC.

This clonotype was detected a few times. V is TRBV12-3 or TRBV12-4 and J is TRBJ2-1; no definite D call. The CDR3 loop spans 14 amino acids. V was clipped by 1 base and J by 3 bases, with 7 bases between them. This CDR3 is CASSLEQSYNEQFF. The CDR3 nucleotides read TGTGCCAGCAGTTTAGAACAGAGCTACAATGAGCAGTTCTTC.

The chain recombines TRBV7-6 with TRBJ2-3; no clear D. Germline V gives CDR1 SGHVS, CDR2 FNYEAQ. The V end was cut by 5 bases, the J end by 4 bases, with 19 bases between. This CDR3 is built from 16 residues. The CDR3 sequence: CASSPGPDPGADTQYF. DNA for the CDR3: TGTGCCAGCAGCCCGGGTCCGGACCCCGGCGCAGATACGCAGTATTTT.

The sample holds many counts of this clonotype. This chain joins TRBV5-5 and TRBJ2-1; D is uncertain. CDR3 size: 14 residues. Germline V gives CDR1 SGHKS, CDR2 YYEKEE (reference sequence). V was shortened by 4 bases and J by 3 bases, with 11 bases between the two germline ends. CDR3 in DNA: TGTGCCAGCAGCCTGGACCTAGGCTACAATGAGCAGTTCTTC. Its protein product is CASSLDLGYNEQFF. Variable domain in full (rest from reference TRBV5-5 and TRBJ2-1): DAGVTQSPTHLIKTRGQQVTLRCSPISGHKSVSWYQQVLGQGPQFIFQYYEKEERGRGNFPDRFSARQFPNYSSELNVNALLLGDSALYLCASSLDLGYNEQFFGPGTRLTVL.

About this clonotype itself: Since the CDR3 does not end with the conserved phenylalanine or tryptophan, this likely comes from a read error. The J gene is TRBJ2-3, the V gene TRBV5-1; 14 bases align to TRBD2. Germline CDR1 and CDR2: SGHRS and YFSETQ. The trim removed 2 bases at V and 4 bases at J, leaving 9 bases unmatched. This CDR3 spans 18 amino acids. The CDR3 DNA reads TGCGCCAGCAGCTTTCGACTAGCGGGAGGGCCGGGGTCAGATACGCAGTATTCT. This codes for CASSFRLAGGPGSDTQYS.

This clonotype was seen only a few times. The V and J genes are TRBV5-1 and TRBJ2-3; D remains ambiguous. Trimming stripped 2 bases from V and 0 bases from J, with 7 bases between. The germline V gene encodes CDR1 SGHRS and CDR2 YFSETQ. The CDR3 runs to 14 residues. The CDR3 sequence: CASSFEASTDTQYF. CDR3 sequence (DNA): TGCGCCAGCAGCTTCGAGGCGAGCACAGATACGCAGTATTTT. The full variable domain, rest sourced from reference TRBV5-1 and TRBJ2-3, is KAGVTQTPRYLIKTRGQQVTLSCSPISGHRSVSWYQQTPGQGLQFLFEYFSETQRNKGNFPGRFSGRQFSNSRSEMNVSTLELGDSALYLCASSFEASTDTQYFGPGTRLTVL.

In its sample, this clonotype was seen many times. The gene calls are TRBV5-1 and TRBJ1-1, with D uncertain. The CDR3 is 14 residues long. The germline CDR1 and CDR2 sequences are SGHRS and YFSETQ. Trimming stripped 0 bases from V and 7 bases from J, with 13 bases between. In DNA form, the CDR3 reads TGCGCCAGCAGCTTGGATTTGGGCCAGTATGAAGCTTTCTTT. This gives the protein CASSLDLGQYEAFF.

Notes on this clonotype: The junction and the germline gene differ at one end; a read error may be behind it. This chain connects TRBV7-2 to TRBJ2-7; TRBD2 matches at 10 bases. CDR1 is SGHTA and CDR2 is FQGNSA in the germline V gene. CDR3 length: 13 amino acids. CDR3 in DNA: TGTGCCAGCAGCGCGCAAACTAGCGGGAAAAGGCACTTC. Translating it yields CASSAQTSGKRHF.

Many counts were recorded for this clonotype. The chain links TRBV6-1 to TRBJ2-1; 13 bases are a match to TRBD2. J was trimmed by 3 bases and V by 2 bases; bases with no gene match: 7. Looked up from germline, CDR1 is MNHNS and CDR2 is SASEGT. The CDR3 loop spans 18 amino acids. CDR3 in DNA: TGTGCCAGCAGTGAACGAAGACTAGCGGGAGGTAGCTACAATGAGCAGTTCTTC. As protein: CASSERRLAGGSYNEQFF.

Many counts were recorded for this clonotype. This chain joins TRBV5-1 and TRBJ2-1, with 9 positions matching TRBD2. The CDR3 has 13 amino acids. CDR1 SGHRS and CDR2 YFSETQ come from the germline V gene. Trimming at V came to 5 bases and at J to 5 bases, leaving 2 bases not matched to a gene. CDR3: CASSWTSDNEQFF. The CDR3 DNA reads TGCGCCAGCAGTTGGACTAGCGACAATGAGCAGTTCTTC.

This clonotype was seen more than once but under ten times. The DNA for the CDR3 is TGTGCCAGCAGTTTAGCGGGAGACACCGGCGAGCAGTACTTC. Its translation: CASSLAGDTGEQYF. The chain uses TRBV28 and TRBJ2-7, with 7 bases matching TRBD2. The CDR3 consists of 14 residues. V shed 2 bases, J shed 6 bases, and the junction held 7 bases outside the gene matches. CDR1 is MDHEN and CDR2 is SYDVKM in the germline V gene.